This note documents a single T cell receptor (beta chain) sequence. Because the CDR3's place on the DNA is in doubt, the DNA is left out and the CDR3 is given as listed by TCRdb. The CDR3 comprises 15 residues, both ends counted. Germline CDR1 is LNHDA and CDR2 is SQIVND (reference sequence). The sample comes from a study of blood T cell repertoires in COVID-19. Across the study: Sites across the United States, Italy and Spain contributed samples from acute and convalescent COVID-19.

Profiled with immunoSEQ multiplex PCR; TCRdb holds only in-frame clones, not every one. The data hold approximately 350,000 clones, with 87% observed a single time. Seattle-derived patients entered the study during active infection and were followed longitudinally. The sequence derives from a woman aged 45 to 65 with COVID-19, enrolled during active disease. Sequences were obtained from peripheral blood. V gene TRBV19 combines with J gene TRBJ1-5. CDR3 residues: CASSILAREGQPQHF.